This T cell receptor beta chain was sequenced during a study of T-cell reconstitution after alpha-beta-depleted transplantation in children. This clonotype came up many times. Researchers prepared the TCRbeta library using unique molecular identifiers, the study reports. TCRdb recomputed calls from the PCR reads with MiXCR, one row per CDR3 protein. Of about 610,000 distinct CDR3 sequences listed, under 12% were seen once; the top ten hold less than 5%. Sample: PBMCs from the stem cell graft donor, taken from the stem cell graft. This TCR was recovered from a human donor who donated a stem cell graft to a child with acute myeloid leukemia.

Here the CDR3 DNA reads TGTGCCAGCAGCAAAGCGGGAGGGCCCAACTACGAGCAGTACTTC. Its translation: CASSKAGGPNYEQYF. The chain links TRBV7-6 to TRBJ2-7; 10 bases fit TRBD2. The V gene's germline CDR1 is SGHVS and CDR2 FNYEAQ. The CDR3 runs 15 residues. J lost 3 bases, V lost 5 bases, and 7 bases had no gene match.